The TCR beta chain described here comes from a study of Graves' ophthalmopathy and Graves' hyperthyroidism. A 10 ml volume of fresh peripheral blood provided the PBMCs. This CDR3 region has 15 residues. Germline V gene sequence: CDR1 KGHDR, CDR2 SFDVKD. Study conclusions and caveats: Among expanded thyroid clonotypes above 0.001 frequency, most also occurred in blood. The model predicted ophthalmopathy progression with 65% to 71% sensitivity and less than 85% specificity.

Note on this clonotype: Its cognate antigen is unknown. Mismatch with germline at one junction end may stem from a read error.

RNA transcripts provided the template for amplifying TCR beta CDR3 regions. RT-PCR with HTBI primers came first, then second-round multiplex PCR. TCRdb re-derived calls from the multiplex PCR reads in MiXCR, one entry per CDR3 protein. The data hold about 620,000 distinct CDR3 sequences, with 22% observed a single time. The sequenced sample was peripheral blood. The rearrangement uses TRBV24-1 and TRBJ2-2, with 8 nucleotides matching TRBD2. The TCR comes from a woman aged 18-30 years with stable Graves' hyperthyroidism. Some clones in this sample may be carry-over from other donors' samples. The CDR3 region has the DNA TGTGCCACCAGGAGTGGTGCGGGAGGTCCCGGGGAGCTGTGGTTT. It encodes CATRSGAGGPGELWF.